These 28 T cell receptor beta chains share one sample of origin, sequenced in a study of blood T cell repertoires in COVID-19. The method was immunoSEQ multiplex PCR; TCRdb's version includes in-frame clones alone and lacks a portion of them. The sample includes nearly 110,000 clones, 60% to 85% of them seen just once. The sequenced sample consisted of peripheral blood. The source of these receptors is a man in his 70s with acute or convalescent COVID-19.

CDR3 amino acids: CASRDKGLNYEQYF. DNA of the CDR3: TGTGCCAGCCGCGACAAAGGACTGAACTACGAGCAGTACTTC. V gene TRBV18 combines with J gene TRBJ2-7; a possible D gene is TRBD2 (5 bases). The germline V gene encodes CDR1 KGHSH and CDR2 LQKENI. The CDR3 has 14 residues. The ends were cut back, 8 bases at V and 3 bases at J, with 17 bases in the middle. Based on the CDR3 plus reference TRBV18 and TRBJ2-7, the full variable domain is NAGVMQNPRHLVRRRGQEARLRCSPMKGHSHVYWYRQLPEEGLKFMVYLQKENIIDESGMPKERFSAEFPKEGPSILRIQQVVRGDSAAYFCASRDKGLNYEQYFGPGTRLTVT.

This clone was seen only a few times. This rearrangement joins TRBV23-1 to TRBJ2-7; TRBD2 matches at 7 bases. TRBV23-1 is placed among ORFs of uncertain function. The CDR3 covers 13 residues. The trim removed 11 bases at V and 6 bases at J, leaving 13 bases unmatched. For the CDR3, the DNA is TGCGCCCGGGACCGATCGTCGGGGGGCGAGCAGTACTTC. It yields the protein CARDRSSGGEQYF.

Concerning this clone itself: The same CDR3 arises from other DNA sequences in this sample as well. The chain couples TRBV19 to TRBJ1-5, with D tentatively TRBD1 (5 bases). Per the germline V gene, CDR1 is LNHDA and CDR2 is SQIVND (reference sequence). V was cut by 0 bases and J by 2 bases, with 5 bases left in between. The CDR3 runs 14 residues. The CDR3 region has the DNA TGTGCCAGTAGTATAGACAGGGGCAATCAGCCCCAGCATTTT. This encodes CASSIDRGNQPQHF. The variable domain in full, completed from reference TRBV19 and TRBJ1-5, reads DGGITQSPKYLFRKEGQNVTLSCEQNLNHDAMYWYRQDPGQGLRLIYYSQIVNDFQKGDIAEGYSVSREKKESFPLTVTSAQKNPTAFYLCASSIDRGNQPQHFGDGTRLSIL.

V and J are TRBV19 and TRBJ1-6; 10 bases line up with TRBD1. After removal of 9 bases from V and 5 bases from J, the junction contained 7 bases not matched to a gene. In germline, CDR1 is LNHDA, CDR2 SQIVND (reference sequence). The CDR3 has 15 residues. The chain's CDR3 is CASKAGQGDNSPLHF. The CDR3, as DNA: TGTGCCAGCAAAGCCGGACAGGGGGATAATTCACCCCTCCACTTT. The variable domain in full, completed from reference TRBV19 and TRBJ1-6, reads DGGITQSPKYLFRKEGQNVTLSCEQNLNHDAMYWYRQDPGQGLRLIYYSQIVNDFQKGDIAEGYSVSREKKESFPLTVTSAQKNPTAFYLCASKAGQGDNSPLHFGNGTRLTVT.

The chain has TRBV3-1 (or the pseudogene TRBV3-2) and TRBJ1-2; TRBD1 agrees at 8 bases. V gave up 2 bases and J gave up 5 bases; unmatched junction bases: 7. The CDR3 is made up of 15 amino acids. Per germline, CDR1 LGHDT and CDR2 YNNKEL (reference sequence). CDR3 coding DNA: TGTGCCAGCAGCCAATGGGGACAGGTAGCGTATGGCTACACCTTC. This codes for CASSQWGQVAYGYTF.

The rearrangement uses TRBV12-5 and TRBJ1-2; D is uncertain. Germline V CDR1 and CDR2: LGHNT, FRNRAP. The ends were cut back, 7 bases at V and 6 bases at J, with 18 bases in the middle. The CDR3 extends over 14 amino acids. The CDR3 DNA reads TGTGCTAGTGCCTTGCAGGCGGGGTGGGATGGCTACACCTTC. Translated, it gives CASALQAGWDGYTF.

This clone was detected only once. The rearrangement joins TRBV11-3 to TRBJ2-3; 8 nucleotides agree with TRBD2. V lost 1 base and J lost 4; bases outside the gene matches: 1. Germline values: CDR1 SGHNT, CDR2 YENEEA. This CDR3 region has 14 residues. The CDR3 sequence is CASSLVAGSDTQYF. The CDR3 DNA sequence: TGTGCCAGCAGCTTAGTAGCGGGGTCAGATACGCAGTATTTT. The variable domain in full, completed from reference TRBV11-3 and TRBJ2-3, reads EAGVVQSPRYKIIEKKQPVAFWCNPISGHNTLYWYLQNLGQGPELLIRYENEEAVDDSQLPKDRFSAERLKGVDSTLKIQPAELGDSAVYLCASSLVAGSDTQYFGPGTRLTVL.

This clone has a handful of counts. The chain uses TRBV11-2 and TRBJ1-2; no clear D. Germline assignment: CDR1 SGHAT and CDR2 FQNNGV. The ends were cut back, 8 bases at V and 0 bases at J, with 19 bases in the middle. This CDR3 spans 16 amino acids. CDR3 sequence (DNA): TGTGCCAGCTACCGACAAGGGTCGGGAACTAACTATGGCTACACCTTC. Its translation: CASYRQGSGTNYGYTF.

The chain couples TRBV6-5 to TRBJ1-6, with TRBD1 matching 7 bases. CDR3 length: 15 amino acids. V lost 6 bases and J lost 3; bases outside the gene matches: 5. CDR1 is MNHEY, CDR2 SVGAGI, per germline. The CDR3 here is CASRGDSLYNSPLHF. The CDR3 DNA follows: TGTGCCAGCAGGGGGGACAGTCTCTATAATTCACCCCTCCACTTT.

The V gene is TRBV3-1 (or the pseudogene TRBV3-2), the J gene TRBJ1-6; D call uncertain. V was pared by 4 bases and J by 16 bases, with 11 bases between. The CDR3 runs to 11 residues. CDR1 and CDR2 (germline): LGHDT, YNNKEL (reference sequence). The chain's CDR3 is CASSLLGSLHF. The CDR3 nucleotides are TGTGCCAGCAGCCTACTGGGCTCTCTCCACTTT.

V usage is TRBV6-5 and J usage is TRBJ2-5, with 8 bases that match TRBD2. This CDR3 is 14 amino acids long. V shed 2 bases, J shed 5 bases, and the junction held 4 bases outside the gene matches. CDR1 MNHEY and CDR2 SVGAGI come from the germline V gene. In nucleotides, the CDR3 is TGTGCCAGCAGTTACGTTAGCGGGGAGGAGACCCAGTACTTC. Translated: CASSYVSGEETQYF.

This rearrangement joins TRBV15 to TRBJ2-5; 8 nucleotides line up with TRBD2. The V gene end was trimmed by 5 bases and the J gene end by 1 base; junction bases not matched to a gene: 6. Germline V lookup: CDR1 LNHNV, CDR2 YYDKDF (reference sequence). The CDR3 runs to 15 residues. The CDR3 nucleotides are TGTGCCACCAGCCGAGCCGGACTAGCCCAAGAGACCCAGTACTTC. The encoded protein is CATSRAGLAQETQYF. The full variable domain, completed using reference TRBV15 and TRBJ2-5, is DAMVIQNPRYQVTQFGKPVTLSCSQTLNHNVMYWYQQKSSQAPKLLFHYYDKDFNNEADTPDNFQSRRPNTSFCFLDIRSPGLGDTAMYLCATSRAGLAQETQYFGPGTRLLVL.

This chain uses TRBV3-1 (or the pseudogene TRBV3-2) with TRBJ1-6; D not certain. Per the germline V gene, CDR1 is LGHDT and CDR2 is YNNKEL (reference sequence). CDR3 length: 12 residues. The V end lost 0 bases, the J end lost 13 bases, and 7 bases lay between the germline ends. Written as DNA, the CDR3 is TGTGCCAGCAGCCAAGACATTTCCCCCCTCCACTTT. It is translated as CASSQDISPLHF.

The V and J genes are TRBV7-3 and TRBJ2-2, with TRBD2 matching over 7 bases. The V gene's germline CDR1 is SGHTA and CDR2 FQGTGA. The length of the CDR3 is 15 residues. V shed 2 bases and J 1 base; nucleotides not matched to a gene: 1. The CDR3 spells CASSLVAGNTGELFF. The CDR3 bases are TGTGCCAGCAGCTTAGTAGCGGGGAACACCGGGGAGCTGTTTTTT.

The chain combines TRBV3-1 (or the pseudogene TRBV3-2) with TRBJ2-5; 8 bases align to TRBD1. The germline CDR1 and CDR2 sequences are LGHDT and YNNKEL (reference sequence). J gave up 4 bases and V 4 bases, and 5 bases lay outside the gene matches. The CDR3 sequence is 14 residues long. The CDR3 loop reads CASSPRGLGETQYF. In DNA, the CDR3 is TGTGCCAGCAGCCCCAGGGGGCTTGGAGAGACCCAGTACTTC.

The rearrangement links TRBV27 to TRBJ1-2, with 8 bases that match TRBD1. The V gene end was trimmed by 4 bases and the J gene end by 4 bases; junction bases not matched to a gene: 20. The CDR3 runs 19 residues. The germline V gene encodes CDR1 MNHEY and CDR2 SMNVEV (reference sequence). For the CDR3, the DNA is TGTGCCAGCAGTTCATCAGCCTTTAAAAGACAGGGGATCCCCTATGGCTACACCTTC. This gives the protein CASSSSAFKRQGIPYGYTF.

The chain uses TRBV6-6 and TRBJ2-3, with 7 bases lining up with TRBD1. The V gene's germline CDR1 is MNHNY and CDR2 SVGAGI (reference sequence). Germline trimming cut 6 bases from V and 0 bases from J; bases unmatched to any gene: 6. The CDR3 runs to 15 residues. The CDR3 DNA reads as TGTGCCAGCAGAATGACAGGGTCTAGCACAGATACGCAGTATTTT. Its translation: CASRMTGSSTDTQYF.

The chain links TRBV11-3 to TRBJ2-5; 7 bases align to TRBD1. V dropped 5 bases and J dropped 2; count of bases not matched to a gene: 5. In germline, CDR1 is SGHNT, CDR2 YENEEA. The CDR3 has 14 amino acids. The CDR3: CASSQGGQQETQYF. CDR3 DNA: TGTGCCAGCAGCCAAGGGGGACAGCAAGAGACCCAGTACTTC.

The genes are TRBV7-9 and TRBJ2-5, with 14 bases that match TRBD2. There are 16 residues in the CDR3. Trimming removed 5 bases from V and 5 bases from J; junction bases left unmatched: 7. Germline-derived CDR1 and CDR2 are SEHNR and FQNEAQ (reference sequence). The CDR3 region has the DNA TGTGCCAGCAGCGGTAGACTAGCGGGGGGGCCGGAGACCCAGTACTTC. The encoded protein is CASSGRLAGGPETQYF.

The V and J genes are TRBV3-1 (or the pseudogene TRBV3-2) and TRBJ2-1, with 7 bases matching TRBD1. The length of the CDR3 is 18 residues. Germline V gives CDR1 LGHDT, CDR2 YNNKEL (reference sequence). The J segment lost 0 bases and the V segment lost 0 bases, leaving 8 bases of the junction unmatched. CDR3 residues: CASSQETGPLRSYNEQFF. CDR3 nucleotides: TGTGCCAGCAGCCAAGAGACAGGGCCACTTCGCTCCTACAATGAGCAGTTCTTC.

The genes are TRBV6-7 and TRBJ1-5, with D perhaps TRBD1 (5 bases). TRBV6-7 carries the ORF label, with uncertain function. The CDR3 runs to 16 residues. Trimming pared 2 bases from V and 2 bases from J, leaving 13 bases between. The CDR3 sequence is CASSYLRGTGNQPQHF. DNA of the CDR3: TGTGCCAGCAGTTACCTGCGGGGGACGGGCAATCAGCCCCAGCATTTT.

The genes are TRBV7-3 and TRBJ2-6; D possibly corresponds to TRBD2 (6 bases). This CDR3 is built from 16 residues. Trimming cost V 1 base and J 3 bases, with 10 bases left between them. Germline V gene sequence: CDR1 SGHTA, CDR2 FQGTGA. CDR3 amino acids: CASSLSGGVGANVLTF. The CDR3 nucleotides are TGTGCCAGCAGCTTAAGTGGCGGGGTTGGGGCCAACGTCCTGACTTTC. The full variable domain, rest sourced from reference TRBV7-3 and TRBJ2-6, is GAGVSQTPSNKVTEKGKYVELRCDPISGHTALYWYRQSLGQGPEFLIYFQGTGAADDSGLPNDRFFAVRPEGSVSTLKIQRTERGDSAVYLCASSLSGGVGANVLTFGAGSRLTVL.

CDR3: CASSAPGYEQYF. In nucleotides, the CDR3 is TGTGCCAGTAGTGCGCCGGGGTACGAGCAGTACTTC. This sequence joins TRBV19 and TRBJ2-7; D perhaps matches TRBD2 (5 bases). In germline, CDR1 is LNHDA, CDR2 SQIVND (reference sequence). CDR3 size: 12 residues. The germline V and J ends were trimmed by 5 bases and 4 bases, with 9 bases remaining between them.

The genes are TRBV7-8 and TRBJ1-5; D unclear. The V and J ends lost 6 bases and 3 bases respectively, with 9 bases between them. Germline V gene data show CDR1 as SGHVS and CDR2 as FQNEAQ. The CDR3 covers 13 residues. Written as DNA, the CDR3 is TGTGCCAGCAGTCTCCTCTCCAATCAGCCCCAGCATTTT. It codes for CASSLLSNQPQHF.

The J gene is TRBJ2-3, the V gene TRBV5-4, with 14 bases matching TRBD2. CDR1 is SGHNT and CDR2 is YYREEE in the germline V gene (reference sequence). V dropped 3 bases and J dropped 5; count of bases not matched to a gene: 5. This CDR3 comprises 16 residues. This CDR3 is CASSSGLAGAGDTQYF. The CDR3 nucleotides are TGTGCCAGCAGCTCGGGACTAGCGGGGGCGGGAGATACGCAGTATTTT.

This clone was seen a few times. This chain joins TRBV18 and TRBJ1-6, with 8 bases matching TRBD1. This CDR3 has 16 residues. The junction had 4 bases not matched to a gene; V was cut back by 1 base and J by 5 bases. Per germline, CDR1 KGHSH and CDR2 LQKENI. The CDR3 region has the DNA TGTGCCAGCTCACCACTAGGACAGGGAAATAATTCACCCCTCCACTTT. This encodes CASSPLGQGNNSPLHF.

The chain is built from TRBV4-1 and TRBJ1-2; 12 bases are a match to TRBD1. This CDR3 is built from 16 residues. Germline assignment: CDR1 MGHRA and CDR2 YSYEKL. After removal of 8 bases from V and 3 bases from J, the junction contained 10 bases not matched to a gene. The CDR3 DNA reads TGCGCCAGCTCTCCGGGACAGGGGGCGACGGACTATGGCTACACCTTC. Protein: CASSPGQGATDYGYTF.

The chain carries TRBV5-4 and TRBJ2-2, with 8 bases matching TRBD2. The CDR3 loop spans 15 amino acids. Trimming at V came to 4 bases and at J to 7 bases, leaving 9 bases not matched to a gene. Germline CDR1 and CDR2: SGHNT and YYREEE (reference sequence). CDR3 DNA: TGTGCCAGCAGCCGATTCAGCGGGGGTGGCGGGGAGCTGTTTTTT. Amino acids: CASSRFSGGGGELFF.